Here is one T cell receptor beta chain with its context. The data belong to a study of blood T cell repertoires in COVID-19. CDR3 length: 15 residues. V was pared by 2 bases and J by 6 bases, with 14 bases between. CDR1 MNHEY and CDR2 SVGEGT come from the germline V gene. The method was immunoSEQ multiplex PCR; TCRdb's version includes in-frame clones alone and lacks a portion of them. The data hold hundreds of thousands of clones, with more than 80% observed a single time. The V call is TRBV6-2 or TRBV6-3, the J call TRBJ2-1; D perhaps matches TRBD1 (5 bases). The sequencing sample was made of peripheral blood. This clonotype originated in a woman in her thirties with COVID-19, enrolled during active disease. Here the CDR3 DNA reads TGTGCCAGCAGTTACCCAAAGGACATAATCAATGAGCAGTTCTTC. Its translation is CASSYPKDIINEQFF.